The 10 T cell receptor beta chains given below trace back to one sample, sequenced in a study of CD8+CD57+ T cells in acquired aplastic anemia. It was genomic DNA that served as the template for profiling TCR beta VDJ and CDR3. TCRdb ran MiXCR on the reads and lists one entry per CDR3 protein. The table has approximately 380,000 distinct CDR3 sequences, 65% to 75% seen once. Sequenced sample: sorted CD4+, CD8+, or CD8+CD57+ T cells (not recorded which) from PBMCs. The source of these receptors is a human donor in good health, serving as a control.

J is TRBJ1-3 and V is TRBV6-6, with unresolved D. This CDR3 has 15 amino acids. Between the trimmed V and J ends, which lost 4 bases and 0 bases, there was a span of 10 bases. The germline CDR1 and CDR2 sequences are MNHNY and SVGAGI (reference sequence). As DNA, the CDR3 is TGTGCCAGCAGTTCAGACTTTCGCTCTGGAAACACCATATATTTT. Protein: CASSSDFRSGNTIYF.

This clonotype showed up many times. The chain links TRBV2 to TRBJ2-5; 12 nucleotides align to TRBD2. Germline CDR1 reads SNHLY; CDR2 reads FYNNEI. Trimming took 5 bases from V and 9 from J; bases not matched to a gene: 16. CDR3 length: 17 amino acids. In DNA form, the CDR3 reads TGTGCCAGCAGTCGGCTAGCGGGGGGGCCGAGCTCGGAGGCCCAGTACTTC. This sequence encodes CASSRLAGGPSSEAQYF.

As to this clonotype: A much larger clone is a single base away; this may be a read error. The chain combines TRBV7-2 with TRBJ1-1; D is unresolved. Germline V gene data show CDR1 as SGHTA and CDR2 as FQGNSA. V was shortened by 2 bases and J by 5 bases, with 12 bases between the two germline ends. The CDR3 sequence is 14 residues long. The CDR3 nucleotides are TGTGCCAGCAGCTTAAGGAACGCCGGAACTGAAGCTTTCTTT. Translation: CASSLRNAGTEAFF. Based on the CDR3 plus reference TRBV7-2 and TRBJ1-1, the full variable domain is GAGVSQSPSNKVTEKGKDVELRCDPISGHTALYWYRQSLGQGLEFLIYFQGNSAPDKSGLPSDRFSAERTGGSVSTLTIQRTQQEDSAVYLCASSLRNAGTEAFFGQGTRLTVV.

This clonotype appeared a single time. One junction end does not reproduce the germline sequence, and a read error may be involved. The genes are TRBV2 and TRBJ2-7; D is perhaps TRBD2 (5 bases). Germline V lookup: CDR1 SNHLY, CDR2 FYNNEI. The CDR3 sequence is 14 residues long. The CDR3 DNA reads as TGTGCCAGCAGGATCTCGCTACTAGTCTACGAGCAGTATTTC. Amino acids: CASRISLLVYEQYF.

The CDR3 is CATSSARDRTYEQYF. DNA of the CDR3: TGTGCCACCAGCAGCGCGCGGGACAGGACCTACGAGCAGTACTTC. The J gene is TRBJ2-7, the V gene TRBV15, with 8 bases identical to TRBD1. CDR1 and CDR2 from the germline V gene are LNHNV and YYDKDF (reference sequence). With V trimmed by 3 bases and J by 2 bases, 6 bases remained unmatched. The CDR3 covers 15 residues.

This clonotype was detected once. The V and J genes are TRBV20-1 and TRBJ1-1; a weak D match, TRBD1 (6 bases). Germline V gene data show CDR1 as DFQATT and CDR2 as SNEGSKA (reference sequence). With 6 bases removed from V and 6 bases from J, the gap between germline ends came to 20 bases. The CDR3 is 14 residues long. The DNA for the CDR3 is TGCAGTGCGGGTCGCTACCCGACAGGCGCTGAAGCTTTCTTT. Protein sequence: CSAGRYPTGAEAFF.

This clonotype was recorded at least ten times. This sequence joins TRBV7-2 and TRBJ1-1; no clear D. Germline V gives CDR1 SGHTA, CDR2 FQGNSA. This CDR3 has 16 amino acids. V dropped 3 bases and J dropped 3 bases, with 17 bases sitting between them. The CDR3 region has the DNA TGTGCCAGCAGCTTCGTTTATGGGGTTCTGGACACTGAAGCTTTCTTT. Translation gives CASSFVYGVLDTEAFF.

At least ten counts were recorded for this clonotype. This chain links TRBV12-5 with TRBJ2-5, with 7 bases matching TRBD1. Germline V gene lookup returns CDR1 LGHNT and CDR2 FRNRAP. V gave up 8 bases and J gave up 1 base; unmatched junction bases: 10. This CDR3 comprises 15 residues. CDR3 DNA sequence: TGTGCTAGTTCGCTAGAAGGGGGCTTCCAAGAGACCCAGTACTTC. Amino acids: CASSLEGGFQETQYF.

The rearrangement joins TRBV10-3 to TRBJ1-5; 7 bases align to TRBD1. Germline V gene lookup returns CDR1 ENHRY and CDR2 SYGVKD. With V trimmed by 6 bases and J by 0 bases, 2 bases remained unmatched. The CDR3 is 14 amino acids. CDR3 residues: CAIRGTDSNQPQHF. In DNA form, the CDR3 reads TGTGCCATCAGGGGGACAGATAGCAATCAGCCCCAGCATTTT.

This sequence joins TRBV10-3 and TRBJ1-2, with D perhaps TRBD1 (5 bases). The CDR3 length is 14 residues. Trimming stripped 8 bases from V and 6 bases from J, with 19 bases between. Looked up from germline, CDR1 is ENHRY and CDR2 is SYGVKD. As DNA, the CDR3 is TGTGCCATCCTCGCTGGGGCAGGGAACGATGGCTACACCTTC. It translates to CAILAGAGNDGYTF.